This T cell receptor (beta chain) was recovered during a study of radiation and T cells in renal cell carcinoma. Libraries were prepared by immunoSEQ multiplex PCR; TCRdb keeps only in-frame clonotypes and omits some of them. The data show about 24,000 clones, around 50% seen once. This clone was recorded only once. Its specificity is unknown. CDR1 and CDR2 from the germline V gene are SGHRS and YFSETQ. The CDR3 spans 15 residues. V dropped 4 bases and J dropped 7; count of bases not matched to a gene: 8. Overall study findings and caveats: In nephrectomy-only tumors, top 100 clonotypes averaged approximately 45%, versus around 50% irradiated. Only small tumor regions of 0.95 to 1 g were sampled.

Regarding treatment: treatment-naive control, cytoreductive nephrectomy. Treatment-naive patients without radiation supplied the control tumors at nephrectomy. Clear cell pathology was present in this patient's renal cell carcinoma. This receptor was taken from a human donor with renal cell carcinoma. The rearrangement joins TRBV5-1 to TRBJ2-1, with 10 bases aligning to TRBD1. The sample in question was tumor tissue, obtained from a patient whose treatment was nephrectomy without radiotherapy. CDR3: CASSVGQGVLNEQFF. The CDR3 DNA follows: TGCGCCAGCAGCGTTGGACAGGGGGTTTTAAATGAGCAGTTCTTC.